The T cell receptor (beta chain) described here comes from a study of cytomegalovirus exposure and HLA in healthy donors. Study summary: From HLA-typed donors, an early data release held some 91 million unique TCRs.

Worth noting for this clone: Antigen unknown.

The PCR made use of 60 Vbeta and 13 Jbeta primers. Authors' analysis steps: Around 10 million shared chains were among around 80 million unique TCR beta chains counted in a later analysis. TCRdb's copy holds only in-frame clones and misses some; the assay was immunoSEQ multiplex PCR. V and J calls and clone size are those listed in that table; D and trimming were worked out from the DNA. This sample has over 90,000 clones, with about four fifths found just once. Broader study findings: Analysis was carried out at a later point, and it linked a missense DCLRE1C variant to TCR beta V- and J-gene trimming.

The V gene's germline CDR1 is LNHDA and CDR2 SQIVND (reference sequence). CDR3 length: 13 residues. After removal of 3 bases from V and 11 bases from J, the junction contained 7 bases not matched to a gene. Source material: PBMCs. The TCR sequence derives from a man aged 40-55 years in good health and CMV-seropositive. This chain uses TRBV19 with TRBJ2-5, with TRBD1 matching over 9 bases. The DNA for the CDR3 is TGTGCCAGTAGTATCGGGACAGGGAGTGTGCAGTACTTC. Protein sequence: CASSIGTGSVQYF.